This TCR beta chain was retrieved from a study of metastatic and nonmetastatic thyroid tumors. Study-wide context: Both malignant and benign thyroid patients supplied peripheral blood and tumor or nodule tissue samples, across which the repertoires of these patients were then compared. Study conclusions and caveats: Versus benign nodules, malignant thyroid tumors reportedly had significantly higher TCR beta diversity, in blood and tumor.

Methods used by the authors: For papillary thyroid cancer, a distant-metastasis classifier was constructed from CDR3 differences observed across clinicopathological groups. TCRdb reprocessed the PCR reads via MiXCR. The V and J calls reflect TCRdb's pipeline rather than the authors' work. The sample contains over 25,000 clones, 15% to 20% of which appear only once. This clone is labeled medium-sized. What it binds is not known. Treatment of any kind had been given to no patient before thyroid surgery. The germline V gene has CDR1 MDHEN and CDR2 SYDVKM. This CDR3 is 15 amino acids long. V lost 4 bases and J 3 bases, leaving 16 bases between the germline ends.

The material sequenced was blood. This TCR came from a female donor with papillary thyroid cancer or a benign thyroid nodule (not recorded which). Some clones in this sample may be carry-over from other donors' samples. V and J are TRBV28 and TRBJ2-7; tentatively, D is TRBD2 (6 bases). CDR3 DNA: TGTGCCAGCAGTTGGACGGGGGTAGGGATCTACGAGCAGTACTTC. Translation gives CASSWTGVGIYEQYF.